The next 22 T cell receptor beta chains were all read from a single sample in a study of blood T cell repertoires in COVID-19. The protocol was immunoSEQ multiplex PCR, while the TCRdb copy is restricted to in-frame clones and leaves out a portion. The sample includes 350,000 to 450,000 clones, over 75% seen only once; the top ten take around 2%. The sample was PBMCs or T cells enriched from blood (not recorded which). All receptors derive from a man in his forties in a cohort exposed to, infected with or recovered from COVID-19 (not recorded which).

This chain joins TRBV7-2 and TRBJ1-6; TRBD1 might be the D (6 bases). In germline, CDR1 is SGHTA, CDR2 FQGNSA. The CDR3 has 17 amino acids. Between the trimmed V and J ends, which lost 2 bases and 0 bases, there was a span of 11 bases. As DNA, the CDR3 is TGTGCCAGCAGCTTAAGTGACAGGAGCTCCTATAATTCACCCCTCCACTTT. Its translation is CASSLSDRSSYNSPLHF.

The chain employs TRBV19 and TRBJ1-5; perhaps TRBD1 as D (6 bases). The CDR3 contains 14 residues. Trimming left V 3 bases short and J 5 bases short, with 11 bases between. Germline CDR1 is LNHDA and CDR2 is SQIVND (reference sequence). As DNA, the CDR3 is TGTGCCAGTAGTATTCAGGGGTGGGATCAGCCCCAGCATTTT. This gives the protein CASSIQGWDQPQHF.

The CDR3 DNA is TGTGCCAGCAGCCCCCCGGGACTGCCTTCCAATGAGCAGTTCTTC. This sequence encodes CASSPPGLPSNEQFF. The chain couples TRBV7-9 to TRBJ2-1; a weak D match, TRBD2 (6 bases). The CDR3 length is 15 residues. V lost 5 bases and J lost 6, with 17 bases in between. Per germline, CDR1 SEHNR and CDR2 FQNEAQ (reference sequence).

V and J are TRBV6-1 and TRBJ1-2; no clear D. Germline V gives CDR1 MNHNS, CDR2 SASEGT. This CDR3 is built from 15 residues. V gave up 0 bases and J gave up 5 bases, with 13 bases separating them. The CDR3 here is CASSEASWSGYGYTF. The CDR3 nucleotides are TGTGCCAGCAGTGAAGCAAGTTGGTCGGGATATGGCTACACCTTC.

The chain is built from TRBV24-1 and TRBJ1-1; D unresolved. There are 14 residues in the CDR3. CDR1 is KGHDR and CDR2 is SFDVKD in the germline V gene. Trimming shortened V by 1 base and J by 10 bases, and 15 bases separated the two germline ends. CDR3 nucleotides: TGTGCCACCAGTGATTTCAGAGGGTTTATTGGAGCTTTCTTT. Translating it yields CATSDFRGFIGAFF.

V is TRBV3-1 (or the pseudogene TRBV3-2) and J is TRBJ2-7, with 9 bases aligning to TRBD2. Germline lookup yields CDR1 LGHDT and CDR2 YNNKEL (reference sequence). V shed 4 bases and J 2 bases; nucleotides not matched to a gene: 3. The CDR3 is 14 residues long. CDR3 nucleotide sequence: TGTGCCAGCAGCCCCTTAGCGGGGGCCTACGAGCAGTACTTC. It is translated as CASSPLAGAYEQYF.

The CDR3 DNA follows: TGCAGCGTTGAAAGTCAGTCCGACTATGGCTACACCTTC. It yields the protein CSVESQSDYGYTF. The chain joins TRBV29-1 to TRBJ1-2; the D is unclear. Trimming left V 2 bases short and J 3 bases short, with 10 bases between. This CDR3 spans 13 amino acids. CDR1 is SQVTM and CDR2 is ANQGSEA in the germline V gene.

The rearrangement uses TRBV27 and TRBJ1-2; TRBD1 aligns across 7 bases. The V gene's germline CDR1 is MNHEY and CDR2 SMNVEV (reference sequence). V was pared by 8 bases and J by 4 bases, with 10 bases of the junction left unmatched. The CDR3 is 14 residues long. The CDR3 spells CASRRDDRAYGYTF. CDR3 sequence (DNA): TGTGCCAGCCGCAGAGATGACAGGGCCTATGGCTACACCTTC.

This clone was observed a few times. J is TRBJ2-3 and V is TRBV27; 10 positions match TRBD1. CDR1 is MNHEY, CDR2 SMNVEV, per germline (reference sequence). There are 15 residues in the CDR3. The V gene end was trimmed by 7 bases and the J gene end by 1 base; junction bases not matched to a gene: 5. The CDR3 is CASTSDRGGTDTQYF. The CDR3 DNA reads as TGTGCCAGCACCTCGGACAGGGGGGGCACAGATACGCAGTATTTT.

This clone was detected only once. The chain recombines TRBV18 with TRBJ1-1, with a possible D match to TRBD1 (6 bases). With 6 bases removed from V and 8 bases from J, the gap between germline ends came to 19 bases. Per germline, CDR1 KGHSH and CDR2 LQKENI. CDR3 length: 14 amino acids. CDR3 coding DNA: TGTGCCAGCTCCGAGAGGACAGTCCCAGCCGAAGCTTTCTTT. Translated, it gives CASSERTVPAEAFF.

CDR3 nucleotide sequence: TGTGCCAGCAGCTTCGGGTATGGCTACACCTTC. Translated, it gives CASSFGYGYTF. The gene calls are TRBV11-3 and TRBJ1-2; no firm D call. Germline V gene data show CDR1 as SGHNT and CDR2 as YENEEA. V was clipped by 3 bases and J by 5 bases, with 4 bases between them. This CDR3 has 11 residues.

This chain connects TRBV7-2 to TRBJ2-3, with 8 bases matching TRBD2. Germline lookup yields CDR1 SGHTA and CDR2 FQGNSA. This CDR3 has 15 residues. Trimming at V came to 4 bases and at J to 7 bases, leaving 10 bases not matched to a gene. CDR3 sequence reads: CASSSGTRLSNTQYF. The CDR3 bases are TGTGCCAGCAGCTCCGGGACTAGACTTTCTAATACGCAGTATTTT.

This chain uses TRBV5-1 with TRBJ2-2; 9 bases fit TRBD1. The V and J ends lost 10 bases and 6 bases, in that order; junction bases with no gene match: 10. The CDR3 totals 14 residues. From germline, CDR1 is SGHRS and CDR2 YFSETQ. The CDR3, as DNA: TGCGCCGGGTCAGAACAGGGGGCCTCCGGGGAGCTGTTTTTT. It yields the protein CAGSEQGASGELFF.

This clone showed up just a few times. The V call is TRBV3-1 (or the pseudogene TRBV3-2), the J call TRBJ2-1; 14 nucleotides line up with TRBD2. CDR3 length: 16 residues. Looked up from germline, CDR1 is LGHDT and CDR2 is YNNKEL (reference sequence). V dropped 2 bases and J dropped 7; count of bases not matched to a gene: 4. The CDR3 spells CASSQIGTSGRNEQFF. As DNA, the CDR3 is TGTGCCAGCAGCCAAATAGGGACTAGCGGGAGAAATGAGCAGTTCTTC.

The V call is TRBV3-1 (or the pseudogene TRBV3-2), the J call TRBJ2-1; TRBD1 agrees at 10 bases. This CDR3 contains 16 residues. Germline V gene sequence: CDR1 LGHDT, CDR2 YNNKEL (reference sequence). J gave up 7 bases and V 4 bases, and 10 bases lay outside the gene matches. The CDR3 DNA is TGTGCCAGCAGCCCCTCGGGACAGGGGAGAGGTAATGAGCAGTTCTTC. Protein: CASSPSGQGRGNEQFF.

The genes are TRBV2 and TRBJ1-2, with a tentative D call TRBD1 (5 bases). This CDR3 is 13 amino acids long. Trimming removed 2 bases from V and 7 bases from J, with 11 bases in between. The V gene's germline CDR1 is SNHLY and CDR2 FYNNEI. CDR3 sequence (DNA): TGTGCCAGCAGTGAATCAGGGAAGTCTGGCTACACCTTC. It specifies CASSESGKSGYTF. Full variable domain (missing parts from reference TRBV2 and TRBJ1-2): EPEVTQTPSHQVTQMGQEVILRCVPISNHLYFYWYRQILGQKVEFLVSFYNNEISEKSEIFDDQFSVERPDGSNFTLKIRSTKLEDSAMYFCASSESGKSGYTFGSGTRLTVV.

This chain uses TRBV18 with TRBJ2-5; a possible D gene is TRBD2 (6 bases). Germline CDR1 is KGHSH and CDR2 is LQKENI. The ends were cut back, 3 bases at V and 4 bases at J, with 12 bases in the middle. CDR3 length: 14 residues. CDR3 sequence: CASSPQAGVETQYF. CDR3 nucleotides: TGTGCCAGCTCACCGCAAGCGGGTGTAGAGACCCAGTACTTC.

CDR3 sequence: CASSPVEGMNTEAFF. Written as DNA, the CDR3 is TGTGCCAGCAGCCCAGTGGAGGGAATGAACACTGAAGCTTTCTTT. The V and J genes are TRBV3-1 (or the pseudogene TRBV3-2) and TRBJ1-1, with no clear D. The germline gives CDR1 LGHDT, CDR2 YNNKEL (reference sequence). Trimming took 4 bases from V and 0 from J, leaving 12 bases between them. The CDR3 loop spans 15 amino acids.

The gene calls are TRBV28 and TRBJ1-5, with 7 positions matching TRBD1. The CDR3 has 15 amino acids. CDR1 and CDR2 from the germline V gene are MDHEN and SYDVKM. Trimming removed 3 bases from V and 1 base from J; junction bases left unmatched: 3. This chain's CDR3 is CASSFDRASNQPQHF. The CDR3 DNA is TGTGCCAGCAGTTTTGACAGGGCGAGCAATCAGCCCCAGCATTTT.

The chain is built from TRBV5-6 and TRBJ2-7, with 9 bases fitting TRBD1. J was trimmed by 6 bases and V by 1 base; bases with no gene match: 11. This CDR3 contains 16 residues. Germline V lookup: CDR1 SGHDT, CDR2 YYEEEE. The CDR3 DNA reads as TGTGCCAGCAGCTTGTGGACCGGGACAGGGAAGGGCGAGCAGTACTTC. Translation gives CASSLWTGTGKGEQYF.

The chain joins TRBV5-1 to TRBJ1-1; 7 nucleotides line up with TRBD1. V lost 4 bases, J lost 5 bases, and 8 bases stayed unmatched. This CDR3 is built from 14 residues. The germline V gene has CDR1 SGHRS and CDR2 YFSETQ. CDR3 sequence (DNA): TGCGCCAGCAGCCCACAGGACAGGTCGACTGAAGCTTTCTTT. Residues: CASSPQDRSTEAFF.

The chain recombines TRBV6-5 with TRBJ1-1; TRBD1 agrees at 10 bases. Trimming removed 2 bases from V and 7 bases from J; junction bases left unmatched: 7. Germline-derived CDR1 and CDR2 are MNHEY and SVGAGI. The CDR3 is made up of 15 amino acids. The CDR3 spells CASSYVWRTGGEAFF. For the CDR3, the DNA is TGTGCCAGCAGTTACGTCTGGAGGACAGGGGGTGAAGCTTTCTTT.